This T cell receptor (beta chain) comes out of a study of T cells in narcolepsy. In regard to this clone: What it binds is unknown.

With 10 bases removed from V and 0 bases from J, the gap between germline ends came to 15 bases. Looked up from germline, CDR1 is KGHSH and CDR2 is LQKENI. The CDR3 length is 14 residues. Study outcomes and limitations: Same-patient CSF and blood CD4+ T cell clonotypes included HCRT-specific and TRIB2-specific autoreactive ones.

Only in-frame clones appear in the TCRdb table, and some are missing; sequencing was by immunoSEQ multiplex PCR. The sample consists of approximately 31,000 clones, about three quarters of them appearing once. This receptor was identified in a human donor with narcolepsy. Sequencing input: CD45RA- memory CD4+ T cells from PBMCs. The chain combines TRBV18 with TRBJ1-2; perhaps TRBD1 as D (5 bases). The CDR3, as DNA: TGTGCCACTACCCCAGACAGCACTAACTATGGCTACACCTTC. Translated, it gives CATTPDSTNYGYTF.